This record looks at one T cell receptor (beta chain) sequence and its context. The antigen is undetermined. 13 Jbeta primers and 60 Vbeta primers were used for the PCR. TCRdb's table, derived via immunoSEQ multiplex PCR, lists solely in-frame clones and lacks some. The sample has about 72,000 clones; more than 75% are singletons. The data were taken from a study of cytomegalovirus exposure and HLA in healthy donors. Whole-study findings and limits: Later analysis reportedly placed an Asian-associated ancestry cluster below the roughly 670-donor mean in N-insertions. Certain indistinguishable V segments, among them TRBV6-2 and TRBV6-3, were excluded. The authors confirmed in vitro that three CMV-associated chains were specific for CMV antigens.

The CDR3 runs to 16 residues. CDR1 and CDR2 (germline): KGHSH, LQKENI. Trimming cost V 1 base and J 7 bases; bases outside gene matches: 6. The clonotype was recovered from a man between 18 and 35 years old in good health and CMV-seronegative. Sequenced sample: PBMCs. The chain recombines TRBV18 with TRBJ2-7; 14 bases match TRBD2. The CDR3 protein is CASSPRLAGGPGEQYF. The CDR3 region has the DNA TGTGCCAGCTCACCACGACTAGCGGGAGGGCCTGGTGAGCAGTACTTC.